This T cell receptor (beta chain) came from a study of shared clonotypes between healthy human individuals. A word on this clone: The target antigen is unknown.

Whole-study results and caveats: Across a handful of donors, naive CD4 shared around 5.1%, naive CD8 more than 3%, memory CD4 roughly 2.4%, memory CD8 about 0.4%.

Positively selected for CCR7, the CD45RO-negative cells used as naive CD8 cells excluded terminally differentiated effector memory CD45RA+ cells. Trimming shortened V by 6 bases and J by 3 bases, and 14 bases separated the two germline ends. Germline-derived CDR1 and CDR2 are MNHNS and SASEGT. The CDR3 loop spans 14 amino acids. Profiling relied on immunoSEQ multiplex PCR, and the TCRdb table lists in-frame clones only, not all of them. The repertoire consists of about 2.2 million clones, with about 93% occurring once and the leading ten covering 1.5% to 2%. The sequence came from a man between 18 and 35 years old in good health. Some clones in this sample may be carry-over from other donors' samples. The chain uses TRBV6-1 and TRBJ1-1; weak D call: TRBD1 (6 bases). Sequenced sample: naive CD8+ T cells from PBMCs. For the CDR3, the DNA is TGTGCCAGCAGCCTAAACCAGGGGCACACTGAAGCTTTCTTT. Its translation: CASSLNQGHTEAFF.